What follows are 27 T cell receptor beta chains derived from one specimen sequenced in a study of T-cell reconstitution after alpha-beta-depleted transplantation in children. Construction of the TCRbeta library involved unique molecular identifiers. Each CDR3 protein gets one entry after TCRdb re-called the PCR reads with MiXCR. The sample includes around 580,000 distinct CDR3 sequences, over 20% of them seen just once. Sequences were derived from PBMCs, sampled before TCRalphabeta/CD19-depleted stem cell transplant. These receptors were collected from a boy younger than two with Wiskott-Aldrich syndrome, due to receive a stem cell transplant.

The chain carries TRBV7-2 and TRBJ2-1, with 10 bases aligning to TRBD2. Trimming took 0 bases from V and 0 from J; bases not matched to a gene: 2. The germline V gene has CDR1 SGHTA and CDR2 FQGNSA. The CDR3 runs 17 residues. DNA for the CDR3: TGTGCCAGCAGCTTAGCGGCTAGCGGGAGCTCCTACAATGAGCAGTTCTTC. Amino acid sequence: CASSLAASGSSYNEQFF.

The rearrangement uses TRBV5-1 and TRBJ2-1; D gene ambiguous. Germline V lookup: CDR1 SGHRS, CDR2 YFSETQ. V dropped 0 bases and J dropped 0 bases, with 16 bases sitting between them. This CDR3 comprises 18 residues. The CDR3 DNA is TGCGCCAGCAGCTTGGTTGCTAGTATACGGAGCTCCTACAATGAGCAGTTCTTC. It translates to CASSLVASIRSSYNEQFF.

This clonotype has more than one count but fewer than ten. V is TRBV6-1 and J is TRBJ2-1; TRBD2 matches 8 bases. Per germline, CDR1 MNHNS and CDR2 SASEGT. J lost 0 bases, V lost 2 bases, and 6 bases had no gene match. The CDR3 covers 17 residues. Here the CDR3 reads CASSERGLGTSYNEQFF. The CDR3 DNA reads TGTGCCAGCAGTGAAAGGGGACTAGGTACCTCCTACAATGAGCAGTTCTTC.

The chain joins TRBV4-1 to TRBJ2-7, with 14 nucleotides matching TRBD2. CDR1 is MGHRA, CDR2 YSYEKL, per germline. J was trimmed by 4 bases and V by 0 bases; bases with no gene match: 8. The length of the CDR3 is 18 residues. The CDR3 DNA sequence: TGCGCCAGCAGCCAAGACCAAGGGACTAGCGGGAGAAGGTACGAGCAGTACTTC. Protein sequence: CASSQDQGTSGRRYEQYF.

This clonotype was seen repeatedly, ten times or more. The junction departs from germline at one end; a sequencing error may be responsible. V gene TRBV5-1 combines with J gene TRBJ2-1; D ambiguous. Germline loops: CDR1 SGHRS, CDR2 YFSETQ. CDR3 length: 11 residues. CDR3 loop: CASSFSNEQFF. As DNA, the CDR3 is TGTGCCAGCAGTTTTTCCAATGAGCAGTTCTTC.

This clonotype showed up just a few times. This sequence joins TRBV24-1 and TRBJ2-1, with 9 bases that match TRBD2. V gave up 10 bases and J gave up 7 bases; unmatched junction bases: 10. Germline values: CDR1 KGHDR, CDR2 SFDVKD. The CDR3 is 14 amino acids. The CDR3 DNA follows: TGTGCCACAGGAACTAGCGGGCAAAAGAATGAGCAGTTCTTC. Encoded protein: CATGTSGQKNEQFF.

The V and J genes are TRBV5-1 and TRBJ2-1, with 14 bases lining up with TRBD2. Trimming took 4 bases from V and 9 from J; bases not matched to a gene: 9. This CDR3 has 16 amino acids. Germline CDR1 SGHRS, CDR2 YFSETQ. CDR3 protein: CASSPRLAGGPSEQFF. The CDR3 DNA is TGCGCCAGCAGCCCCAGACTAGCGGGAGGGCCAAGTGAGCAGTTCTTC.

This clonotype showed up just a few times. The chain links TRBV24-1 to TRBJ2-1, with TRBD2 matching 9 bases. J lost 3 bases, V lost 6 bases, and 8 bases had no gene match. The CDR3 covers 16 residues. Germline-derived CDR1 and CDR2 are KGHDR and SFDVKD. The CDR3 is CATSTLAGDIYNEQFF. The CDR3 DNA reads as TGTGCCACCAGTACTTTAGCGGGAGACATCTACAATGAGCAGTTCTTC.

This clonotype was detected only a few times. The CDR3 bases are TGTGCCACCAGTGATGCTCCGGGAGGACCGGTAGAGACCCAGTACTTC. Its protein is CATSDAPGGPVETQYF. V is TRBV24-1 and J is TRBJ2-5, with TRBD2 matching 7 bases. CDR1 and CDR2 (germline): KGHDR, SFDVKD. The CDR3 is 16 amino acids. Trimming cost V 3 bases and J 4 bases; bases outside gene matches: 10.

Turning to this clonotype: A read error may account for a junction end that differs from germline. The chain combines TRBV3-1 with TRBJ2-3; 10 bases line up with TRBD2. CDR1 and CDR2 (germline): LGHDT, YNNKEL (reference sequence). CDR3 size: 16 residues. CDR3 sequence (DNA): TGTGCCAGCAGGCCATCTAGCGGGAGTTTCACAGATACGCAGTATTTC. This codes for CASRPSSGSFTDTQYF.

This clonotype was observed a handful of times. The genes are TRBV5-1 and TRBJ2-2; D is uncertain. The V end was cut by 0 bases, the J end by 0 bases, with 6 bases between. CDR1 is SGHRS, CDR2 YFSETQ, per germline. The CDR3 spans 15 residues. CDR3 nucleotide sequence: TGCGCCAGCAGCTTGGTTGGAGCGAACACCGGGGAGCTGTTTTTT. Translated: CASSLVGANTGELFF.

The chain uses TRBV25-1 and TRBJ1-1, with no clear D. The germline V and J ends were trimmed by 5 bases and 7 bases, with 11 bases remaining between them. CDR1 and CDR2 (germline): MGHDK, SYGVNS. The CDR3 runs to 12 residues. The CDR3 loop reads CASSSDWGEAFF. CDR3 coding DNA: TGTGCCAGCAGTTCCGATTGGGGTGAAGCTTTCTTT.

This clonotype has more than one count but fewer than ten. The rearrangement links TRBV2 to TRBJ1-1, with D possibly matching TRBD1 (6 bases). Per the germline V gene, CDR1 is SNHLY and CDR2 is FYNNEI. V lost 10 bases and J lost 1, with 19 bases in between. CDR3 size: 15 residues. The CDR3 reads CANPLTGHRNTEAFF. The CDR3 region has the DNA TGTGCCAATCCACTAACGGGACACCGGAACACTGAAGCTTTCTTT.

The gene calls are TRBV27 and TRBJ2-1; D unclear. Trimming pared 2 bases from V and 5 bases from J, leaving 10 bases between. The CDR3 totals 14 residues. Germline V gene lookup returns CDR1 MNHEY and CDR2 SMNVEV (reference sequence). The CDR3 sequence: CASSLVAAHNEQFF. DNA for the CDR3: TGTGCCAGCAGTTTAGTGGCAGCCCACAATGAGCAGTTCTTC.

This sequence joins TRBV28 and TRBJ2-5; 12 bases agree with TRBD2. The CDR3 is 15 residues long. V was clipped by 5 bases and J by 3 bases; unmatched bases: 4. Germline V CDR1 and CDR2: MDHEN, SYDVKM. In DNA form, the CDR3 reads TGTGCCAGCAGTACACGACTAGCGGGGGAAGAGACCCAGTACTTC. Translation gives CASSTRLAGEETQYF.

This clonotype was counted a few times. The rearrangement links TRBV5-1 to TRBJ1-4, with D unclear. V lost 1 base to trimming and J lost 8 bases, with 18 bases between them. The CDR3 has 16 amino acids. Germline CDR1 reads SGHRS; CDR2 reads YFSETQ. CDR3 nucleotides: TGCGCCAGCAGCTTGTCCCCTGGGTTTAAAGCCGAAAAACTGTTTTTT. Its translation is CASSLSPGFKAEKLFF.

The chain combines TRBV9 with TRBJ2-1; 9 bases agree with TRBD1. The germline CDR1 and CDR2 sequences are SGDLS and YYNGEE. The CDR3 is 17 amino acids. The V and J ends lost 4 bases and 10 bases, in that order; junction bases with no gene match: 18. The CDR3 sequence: CASSQRSGQGFDFEQFF. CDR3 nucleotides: TGTGCCAGCAGCCAGAGGAGTGGACAGGGGTTCGATTTCGAGCAGTTCTTC.

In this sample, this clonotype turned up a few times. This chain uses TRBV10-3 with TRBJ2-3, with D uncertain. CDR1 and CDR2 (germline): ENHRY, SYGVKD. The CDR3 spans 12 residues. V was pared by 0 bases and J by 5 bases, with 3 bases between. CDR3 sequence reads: CAISESQDTQYF. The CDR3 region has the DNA TGTGCCATCAGTGAGTCGCAAGATACGCAGTATTTT.

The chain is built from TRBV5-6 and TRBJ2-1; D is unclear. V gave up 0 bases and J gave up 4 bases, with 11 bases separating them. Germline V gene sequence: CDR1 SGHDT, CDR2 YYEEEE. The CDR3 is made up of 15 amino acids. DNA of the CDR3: TGTGCCAGCAGCTTGGTCCGCTTACCGTACAATGAGCAGTTCTTC. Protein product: CASSLVRLPYNEQFF.

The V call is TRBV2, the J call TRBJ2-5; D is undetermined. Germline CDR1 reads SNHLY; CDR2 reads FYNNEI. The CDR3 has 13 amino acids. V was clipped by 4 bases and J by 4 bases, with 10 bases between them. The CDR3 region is CASSGRTVETQYF. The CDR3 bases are TGTGCCAGCAGTGGCAGGACGGTAGAGACCCAGTACTTC.

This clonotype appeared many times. CDR3 nucleotides: TGTGCCAGCAGTTTAAGGGGTGAGCAGTTCTTC. Translation: CASSLRGEQFF. V usage is TRBV12-3 or TRBV12-4 and J usage is TRBJ2-1; D perhaps matches TRBD1 (5 bases). This CDR3 is built from 11 residues. V was clipped by 2 bases and J by 9 bases, with 5 bases between them.

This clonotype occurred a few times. CDR3 DNA sequence: TGTGCCATCAGCGGACTAGCGGGAGTTCATGAGCAGTACTTC. Its protein product is CAISGLAGVHEQYF. This chain links TRBV10-3 with TRBJ2-7; 13 bases match TRBD2. CDR1 and CDR2 from the germline V gene are ENHRY and SYGVKD. V was pared by 6 bases and J by 7 bases, with 6 bases of the junction left unmatched. The CDR3 is 14 residues long.

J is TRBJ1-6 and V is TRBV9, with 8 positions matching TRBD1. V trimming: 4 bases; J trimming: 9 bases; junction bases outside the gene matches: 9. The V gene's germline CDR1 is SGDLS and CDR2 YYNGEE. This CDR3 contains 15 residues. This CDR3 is CASSPRTGFVSPLHF. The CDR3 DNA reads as TGTGCCAGCAGCCCAAGGACAGGGTTTGTTTCACCCCTCCACTTT. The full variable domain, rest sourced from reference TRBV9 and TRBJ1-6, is DSGVTQTPKHLITATGQRVTLRCSPRSGDLSVYWYQQSLDQGLQFLIQYYNGEERAKGNILERFSAQQFPDLHSELNLSSLELGDSALYFCASSPRTGFVSPLHFGNGTRLTVT.

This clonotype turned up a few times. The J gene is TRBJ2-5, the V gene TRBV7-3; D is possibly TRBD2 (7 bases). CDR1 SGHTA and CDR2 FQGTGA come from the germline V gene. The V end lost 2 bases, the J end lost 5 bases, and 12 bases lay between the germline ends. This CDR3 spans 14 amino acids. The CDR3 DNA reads TGTGCCAGCAGCTTACGGGGGGCAGGGGAGACCCAGTACTTC. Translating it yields CASSLRGAGETQYF.

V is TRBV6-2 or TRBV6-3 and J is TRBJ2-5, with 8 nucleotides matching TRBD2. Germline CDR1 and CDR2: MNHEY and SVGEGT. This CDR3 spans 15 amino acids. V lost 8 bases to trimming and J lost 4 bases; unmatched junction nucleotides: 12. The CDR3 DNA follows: TGTGCCAGCGAGAACGGGCTAGCGGGTTCAGAGACCCAGTACTTC. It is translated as CASENGLAGSETQYF.

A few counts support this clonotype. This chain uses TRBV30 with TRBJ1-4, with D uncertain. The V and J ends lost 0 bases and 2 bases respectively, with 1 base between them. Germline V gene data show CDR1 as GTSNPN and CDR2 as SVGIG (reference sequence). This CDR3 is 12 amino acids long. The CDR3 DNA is TGTGCCTGGAGTGTGACTAATGAAAAACTGTTTTTT. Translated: CAWSVTNEKLFF.

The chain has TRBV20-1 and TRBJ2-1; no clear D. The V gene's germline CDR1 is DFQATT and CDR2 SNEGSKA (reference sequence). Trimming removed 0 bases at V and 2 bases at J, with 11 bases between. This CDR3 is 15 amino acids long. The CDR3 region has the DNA TGCAGTGCTAGAGATGGTGGTCTCACCTACAATGAGCAGTTCTTC. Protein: CSARDGGLTYNEQFF.